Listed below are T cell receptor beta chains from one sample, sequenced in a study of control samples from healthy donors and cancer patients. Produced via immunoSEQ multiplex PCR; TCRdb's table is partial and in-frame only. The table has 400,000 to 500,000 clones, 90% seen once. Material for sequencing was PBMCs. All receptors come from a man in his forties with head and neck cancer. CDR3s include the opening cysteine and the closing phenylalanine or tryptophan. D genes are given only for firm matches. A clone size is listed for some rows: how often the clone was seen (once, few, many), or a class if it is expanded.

TGTGCCAGCAGCCTTTCACAGGCGGAGACCCAGTACTTC | CASSLSQAETQYF | - | - | TRBJ2-5 | TRBV7-9
TGTGCCAGCAGGCCACGGGGACTAGCGGGAGAGACCCAGTACTTC | CASRPRGLAGETQYF | TRBD2 | - | TRBJ2-5 | TRBV6-5
TGTGCCACCGCTGGGAACAGGATGTCCTACGAGCAGTACTTC | CATAGNRMSYEQYF | - | once | TRBJ2-7 | TRBV6-5
TGTGCCATCCGAAGGGGGGCCGTTGAAACAGATACGCAGTATTTT | CAIRRGAVETDTQYF | - | - | TRBJ2-3 | TRBV28
TGTGCCAGCAGGGGTTATTCTGAAGCTTTCTTT | CASRGYSEAFF | - | - | TRBJ1-1 | TRBV2
TGTGCCTTACAGGGGTTCTCTGGAAACACCATATATTTT | CALQGFSGNTIYF | TRBD1 | once | TRBJ1-3 | TRBV30
TGTGCCAGCTCACTGGGGGCGGTGAGCTCCTATAATTCACCCCTCCACTTT | CASSLGAVSSYNSPLHF | - | - | TRBJ1-6 | TRBV18
TGTGCCACCAGTGATTTGGACGGTCATGATGAGCAGTTCTTC | CATSDLDGHDEQFF | - | - | TRBJ2-1 | TRBV24-1
TGCAGCGTTGTCGGTGGGAATGAGCAGTTCTTC | CSVVGGNEQFF | - | - | TRBJ2-1 | TRBV29-1
TGTGCCAGCACCCGAGAGGGGGCAACTAATGAAAAACTGTTTTTT | CASTREGATNEKLFF | - | - | TRBJ1-4 | TRBV6-5
TGTGCCAGCAGTATATCCGGGACAGGGGGCACTGAAGCTTTCTTT | CASSISGTGGTEAFF | TRBD1 | - | TRBJ1-1 | TRBV27
TGTGCCAGCAGCTTAGGGTCCCTTCTAGCCAATCAGCCCCAGCATTTT | CASSLGSLLANQPQHF | - | - | TRBJ1-5 | TRBV7-2
TGTGCCAGCAGCTTGGTTGGTGATACGCAGTATTTT | CASSLVGDTQYF | - | once | TRBJ2-3 | TRBV5-4
TGTGCCAGCAGCTTGGGAACAGGAACAGATACGCAGTATTTT | CASSLGTGTDTQYF | - | - | TRBJ2-3 | TRBV7-2
TGCGCCAGCAGCTTGGCGGGGGCGGGGGCCTACGAGCAGTACTTC | CASSLAGAGAYEQYF | - | - | TRBJ2-7 | TRBV5-1
TGCAGTGCTAGTGTAGCGGGGGAAGAAGAGACCCAGTACTTC | CSASVAGEEETQYF | TRBD2 | - | TRBJ2-5 | TRBV20-1
TGTGCCAGTCACAGGGATCGCCTAAACTATGGCTACACCTTC | CASHRDRLNYGYTF | - | - | TRBJ1-2 | TRBV19
TGTGCCAGCAGTCCCGGACTAGATTTGGGCGAGCAGTACTTC | CASSPGLDLGEQYF | TRBD2 | - | TRBJ2-7 | TRBV6-5
TGTGCCAGCAGACCATCTAGCGGGGGGGCTTCCTACAATGAGCAGTTCTTC | CASRPSSGGASYNEQFF | TRBD2 | once | TRBJ2-1 | TRBV7-2
TGTGCCGGACGGACAGTCGGGCCCGGGGAGCTGTTTTTT | CAGRTVGPGELFF | - | - | TRBJ2-2 | TRBV28
TGTGCCAGCAGCTTAGGGGGAGCCCTCTCTGGAAACACCATATATTTT | CASSLGGALSGNTIYF | - | - | TRBJ1-3 | TRBV7-9
TGTGCCAGCTCACCACCGGGAAGCCTTGGAAATGGCAGGGCGGGCTACGAGCAGTACTTC | CASSPPGSLGNGRAGYEQYF | - | - | TRBJ2-7 | TRBV18
TGTGCCTGGAGCGGGGCGGCAGGGGGGTTCACCGGGGAGCTGTTTTTT | CAWSGAAGGFTGELFF | - | - | TRBJ2-2 | TRBV30
TGTGCCAGCAGCGTAGCGGCAGGGGGCGCGTGGACCGGGGAGCTGTTTTTT | CASSVAAGGAWTGELFF | TRBD1 | once | TRBJ2-2 | TRBV9
TGTGCCAGCCTCTCGGCCAGGGATGGAAACACCATATATTTT | CASLSARDGNTIYF | - | - | TRBJ1-3 | TRBV6-6
TGTGCCAGTAGTATCTCGGGGGAGGCCTCCTACGAGCAGTACTTC | CASSISGEASYEQYF | - | - | TRBJ2-7 | TRBV19
TGTGCCAGCAGTGCACAGGGAAATAGGAACGAGCAGTACTTC | CASSAQGNRNEQYF | - | - | TRBJ2-7 | TRBV25-1
TGTGCCAGCAGCCAAGTCCCATTTTCGACCCGGGACACCGGGGAGCTGTTTTTT | CASSQVPFSTRDTGELFF | - | - | TRBJ2-2 | TRBV14
TGTGCCAGCACCCCTCCGGGGACGGGAAATCAGCCCCAGCATTTT | CASTPPGTGNQPQHF | - | - | TRBJ1-5 | TRBV28
TGCGCCAGCAGCCAGTCCTTCGGGACTAGCTTGGGTGAGCAGTTCTTC | CASSQSFGTSLGEQFF | TRBD2 | once | TRBJ2-1 | TRBV4-1
TGTGCCAGCAGCTTAGTGGTGGCGCAGCAAGAGACCCAGTACTTC | CASSLVVAQQETQYF | - | - | TRBJ2-5 | TRBV7-2
TGTGCCAGCAGCTATAGGTATTACGAGCAGTACTTC | CASSYRYYEQYF | - | - | TRBJ2-7 | TRBV12-3/TRBV12-4
TGTGCCAGCAGCTTAATGGCTAGCGGGGCCACAGATACGCAGTATTTT | CASSLMASGATDTQYF | TRBD2 | - | TRBJ2-3 | TRBV7-3
TGCAGCGTTGAATCGACAGGGGGGAAAGAGACCCAGTACTTC | CSVESTGGKETQYF | TRBD1 | - | TRBJ2-5 | TRBV29-1
TGTGCCAGCAGCCCTCCTCCCGGGACAGGTCTCCACTTT | CASSPPPGTGLHF | TRBD1 | - | TRBJ1-6 | TRBV7-9